This entry lists 14 T cell receptor beta chains sequenced from one sample in a study of cytomegalovirus exposure and HLA in healthy donors. Primers: 60 Vbeta forward and 13 Jbeta reverse. The data were produced by immunoSEQ multiplex PCR, yet TCRdb's version contains in-frame clones alone and is incomplete. This sample has more than 90,000 clones, with about 79% found just once. Sequencing was done on a sample of PBMCs. The receptors derive from a woman aged 18-29 years in good health and CMV-seropositive.

V gene TRBV19 combines with J gene TRBJ2-7; 7 nucleotides agree with TRBD2. Germline V gene sequence: CDR1 LNHDA, CDR2 SQIVND (reference sequence). This CDR3 is built from 17 residues. V dropped 3 bases and J dropped 2; count of bases not matched to a gene: 13. CDR3 DNA sequence: TGTGCCAGTAGTATGAACCTGGCTAGCGGCAGTCCCTACGAGCAGTACTTC. Protein sequence: CASSMNLASGSPYEQYF.

The V gene is TRBV5-4, the J gene TRBJ2-7; 12 bases fit TRBD1. The ends lost 3 bases at V and 6 bases at J; junction bases unmatched: 4. The germline CDR1 and CDR2 sequences are SGHNT and YYREEE (reference sequence). The CDR3 is made up of 14 amino acids. CDR3 DNA: TGTGCCAGCAGCTGGGACAGGGGGCTAGGCGAGCAGTACTTC. Its translation: CASSWDRGLGEQYF.

The chain is built from TRBV5-5 and TRBJ2-2, with 7 nucleotides matching TRBD2. The CDR3 covers 16 residues. V lost 3 bases to trimming and J lost 6 bases; unmatched junction nucleotides: 11. CDR1 is SGHKS, CDR2 YYEKEE, per germline (reference sequence). The CDR3 region has the DNA TGTGCCAGCAGCTGGAGCGGGGCGCCCGGGGCCGGGGAGCTGTTTTTT. Translation: CASSWSGAPGAGELFF.

The chain combines TRBV21-1 with TRBJ1-1; the listed D gene, TRBD1, was not tested against the DNA. TRBV21-1 is a pseudogene. The CDR3 runs 14 residues. In DNA, the CDR3 is TGTGCCAGCAGCACGGACAGGGTAAAGGGGGAAGCTTTCTTT. It yields the protein CASSTDRVKGEAFF.

The chain is built from TRBV5-1 and TRBJ2-7, with TRBD2 matching over 10 bases. V was pared by 5 bases and J by 5 bases, with 4 bases of the junction left unmatched. Germline V gives CDR1 SGHRS, CDR2 YFSETQ. The length of the CDR3 is 13 residues. DNA for the CDR3: TGCGCCAGCAGTCTAGCGGGAGTGAACGAGCAGTACTTC. It codes for CASSLAGVNEQYF.

This clone has only one observation. The rearrangement uses TRBV6-5 and TRBJ1-2; 8 bases fit TRBD1. This CDR3 is built from 13 residues. CDR1 and CDR2 from the germline V gene are MNHEY and SVGAGI. Trimming took 9 bases from V and 0 from J; bases not matched to a gene: 3. Here the CDR3 reads CASCRGPNYGYTF. The CDR3 DNA reads TGTGCCAGTTGCAGGGGGCCTAACTATGGCTACACCTTC.

V and J are TRBV19 and TRBJ1-1; TRBD1 is a possible D gene (5 bases). V was trimmed by 3 bases and J by 3 bases, leaving 23 bases between them. Germline V gene data show CDR1 as LNHDA and CDR2 as SQIVND (reference sequence). The CDR3 covers 18 residues. CDR3 nucleotide sequence: TGTGCCAGTAGTATGGTTAGGTCGGGGGACGGAGAACACACTGAAGCTTTCTTT. Its protein is CASSMVRSGDGEHTEAFF. Using reference TRBV19 and TRBJ1-1 for the parts outside the CDR3, the full variable domain is DGGITQSPKYLFRKEGQNVTLSCEQNLNHDAMYWYRQDPGQGLRLIYYSQIVNDFQKGDIAEGYSVSREKKESFPLTVTSAQKNPTAFYLCASSMVRSGDGEHTEAFFGQGTRLTVV.

The rearrangement links TRBV27 to TRBJ2-1, with a tentative D call TRBD2 (6 bases). V lost 3 bases, J lost 0 bases, and 9 bases lay in between. The CDR3 is 15 amino acids. The germline gives CDR1 MNHEY, CDR2 SMNVEV (reference sequence). The CDR3 is CASSFIGSSYNEQFF. The CDR3 nucleotides read TGTGCCAGCAGTTTTATCGGGAGCTCCTACAATGAGCAGTTCTTC.

The V call is TRBV14, the J call TRBJ2-1; 9 bases are a match to TRBD2. The V segment lost 3 bases and the J segment 8 bases; nucleotides outside the gene matches: 5. From germline, CDR1 is SGHDN and CDR2 FVKESK. This CDR3 is 14 amino acids long. The CDR3 nucleotides read TGTGCCAGCAGCCACCCTAGCGGGAACCATGAGCAGTTCTTC. Translating it yields CASSHPSGNHEQFF.

This clone has only one observation. The rearrangement links TRBV11-3 to TRBJ2-1; 11 bases line up with TRBD2. The CDR3 has 14 residues. Germline CDR1 is SGHNT and CDR2 is YENEEA. The V and J ends lost 6 bases and 10 bases, in that order; junction bases with no gene match: 8. The CDR3 DNA is TGTGCCAGCAGTTTTAGCGGGAGGGGAAGAGAGCAGTTCTTC. Amino acids: CASSFSGRGREQFF.

The chain uses TRBV7-8 and TRBJ2-7, with D tentatively TRBD2 (6 bases). Trimming removed 1 base at V and 4 bases at J, with 14 bases between. CDR1 is SGHVS, CDR2 FQNEAQ, per germline. The CDR3 is 15 residues long. The CDR3 region is CASSLVAALGYEQYF. CDR3 DNA: TGTGCCAGCAGCTTAGTAGCGGCCCTCGGTTACGAGCAGTACTTC.

The chain is built from TRBV6-1 and TRBJ2-7; D is possibly TRBD1 (6 bases). The ends were cut back, 9 bases at V and 7 bases at J, with 25 bases in the middle. CDR1 is MNHNS, CDR2 SASEGT, per germline. This CDR3 has 15 amino acids. CDR3 in amino acids: CASTVVGTPWEEQYF. DNA for the CDR3: TGTGCCAGTACAGTTGTAGGGACACCTTGGGAGGAGCAGTACTTC.

Only one count was recorded for this clone. The chain employs TRBV4-1 and TRBJ2-3, with 9 bases identical to TRBD2. With V trimmed by 3 bases and J by 5 bases, 6 bases remained unmatched. The germline gives CDR1 MGHRA, CDR2 YSYEKL. CDR3 length: 15 amino acids. As DNA, the CDR3 is TGCGCCAGCAGCCACCTGGGACTAGCAAGAGATACGCAGTATTTT. This sequence encodes CASSHLGLARDTQYF.

The V and J genes are TRBV27 and TRBJ2-2; D remains ambiguous. V gave up 6 bases and J gave up 2 bases, with 7 bases separating them. Germline CDR1 and CDR2: MNHEY and SMNVEV (reference sequence). CDR3 size: 13 residues. The CDR3 protein is CASSRINTGELFF. CDR3 bases: TGTGCCAGCAGCAGAATCAACACCGGGGAGCTGTTTTTT.